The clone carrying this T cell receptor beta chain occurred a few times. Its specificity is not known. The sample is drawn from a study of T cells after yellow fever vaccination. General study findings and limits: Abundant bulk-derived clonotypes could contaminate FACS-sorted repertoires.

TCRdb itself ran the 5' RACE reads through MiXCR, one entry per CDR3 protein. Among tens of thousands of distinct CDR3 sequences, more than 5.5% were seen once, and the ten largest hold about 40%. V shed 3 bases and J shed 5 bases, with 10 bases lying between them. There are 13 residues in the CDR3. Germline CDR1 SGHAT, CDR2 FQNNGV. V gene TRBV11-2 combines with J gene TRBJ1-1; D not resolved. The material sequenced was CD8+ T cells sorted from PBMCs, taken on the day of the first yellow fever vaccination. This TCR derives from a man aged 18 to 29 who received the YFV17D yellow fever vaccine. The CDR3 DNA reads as TGTGCCAGCAGCTTCGAAGTAGAGACTGAAGCTTTCTTT. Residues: CASSFEVETEAFF. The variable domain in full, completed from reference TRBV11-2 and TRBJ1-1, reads EAGVAQSPRYKIIEKRQSVAFWCNPISGHATLYWYQQILGQGPKLLIQFQNNGVVDDSQLPKDRFSAERLKGVDSTLKIQPAKLEDSAVYLCASSFEVETEAFFGQGTRLTVV.